A selection of T cell receptor beta chains follows, all from one sample in a study of graft-versus-host responses after intestinal transplantation. Assay: immunoSEQ multiplex PCR; the TCRdb copy retains only in-frame clones and omits some. Of tens of thousands of clones listed, just under 95% are singletons. Sequencing was performed on PBMCs, taken about 800 days after a first intestinal transplant, on the day of a second. The receptor set was obtained from a human patient who received an intestinal transplant, so some T cells may come from the graft donor. The CDR3 runs from the conserved cysteine through the conserved F or W. The D gene is left open where the match is weak. A row's size may be missing; if present it is once, few, many or a size class.

-,TRBJ1-1,-,TRBV6-5,TGTGCCAGCAGCGCGACGGTCAGCTTAGATGAAGCTTTCTTT,CASSATVSLDEAFF
-,TRBJ1-2,once,TRBV10-2,TGCGCCAGCAGTGTTCGGGGGGACTATGGCTACACCTTC,CASSVRGDYGYTF
-,TRBJ2-1,-,TRBV7-9,TGTGCCAGCAGCTTAAGCATACTAGCCGATGAGCAGTTCTTC,CASSLSILADEQFF
-,TRBJ2-6,-,TRBV28,TGTGCCAGCCAGAGATTAAACGTCCTGACTTTC,CASQRLNVLTF
-,TRBJ2-2,-,TRBV5-3,TGTGCCAGAAGCTTGATAAGGGTTGAGGGGCCGAGGAACACCGGGGAGCTGTTTTTT,CARSLIRVEGPRNTGELFF
TRBD1,TRBJ1-5,-,TRBV19,TGTGCCAGTAGTGGACAGGGTGGCCTCGGCAATCAGCCCCAGCATTTT,CASSGQGGLGNQPQHF
-,TRBJ2-1,-,TRBV7-2,TGTGCCAGCAGCTTGACTAGTAGTATTCATGAGCAGTTCTTC,CASSLTSSIHEQFF
TRBD1,TRBJ2-7,-,TRBV2,TGTGCCACGGGACAGCACTACGAGCAGTACTTC,CATGQHYEQYF
-,TRBJ2-7,-,TRBV11-2,TGTGCCAGCAGCCCCCATAGGGGAGAATGGTACTTC,CASSPHRGEWYF
-,TRBJ2-1,-,TRBV18,TGTGCCAGCTCACTCTACAATGAGCAGTTCTTC,CASSLYNEQFF
-,TRBJ2-1,-,TRBV7-9,TGTGCCAGCAGCTCGAATAAAGCGAGCTCCTACAATGAGCAGTTCTTC,CASSSNKASSYNEQFF
-,TRBJ1-1,-,TRBV19,TGTGCCAGTAGTATACCGGGGATGAACACTGAAGCTTTCTTT,CASSIPGMNTEAFF
-,TRBJ2-7,-,TRBV7-8,TGTGCCAGCAACCCCCTGGAGGTACTCTACGGCTACGAGCAGTACTTC,CASNPLEVLYGYEQYF
TRBD1,TRBJ1-2,-,TRBV30,TGTGCCTGGAGTGTAGGACAGGGAACCTATGGCTACACCTTC,CAWSVGQGTYGYTF
-,TRBJ2-4,-,TRBV6-5,TGTGCCAGCAGTTACGGGAGAGCCAAAAACATTCAGTACTTC,CASSYGRAKNIQYF
-,TRBJ2-1,once,TRBV11-2,TGTGCCAGCAGCAAATGGGGGCGTGGGGGTTCCTACAATGAGCAGTTCTTC,CASSKWGRGGSYNEQFF
-,TRBJ1-2,-,TRBV30,TGTGCCTGGAGTGTGGGTACTAATTATGGCTACACCTTC,CAWSVGTNYGYTF
-,TRBJ1-4,-,TRBV19,TGTGCCAGTAGAACAACAGGTTTCAGTAATGAAAAACTGTTTTTT,CASRTTGFSNEKLFF
-,TRBJ2-7,-,TRBV28,TGTGCCAGCACCGTCAGAGGCTACGAGCAGTACTTC,CASTVRGYEQYF
-,TRBJ2-3,few,TRBV5-4,TGTGCCAGCAGCCCCTTGGAGCGGGCCACAGATACGCAGTATTTT,CASSPLERATDTQYF
-,TRBJ2-5,-,TRBV4-2,TGTGCCAGCAGCCAAGAAGTGGTCGGGCGTGGAGAGACCCAGTACTTC,CASSQEVVGRGETQYF
-,TRBJ2-5,few,TRBV6-1,TGTGCCAGCAGCCGCGCGGGTCCTGGAGAGACCCAGTACTTC,CASSRAGPGETQYF
-,TRBJ2-7,-,TRBV2,TGTGCCAGCACCAAGGACACCCAACCCTACGAGCAGTACTTC,CASTKDTQPYEQYF
TRBD1,TRBJ1-6,-,TRBV25-1,TGTGCCAGCAGCCTTCAGGGGGGCAATTCACCCCTCCACTTT,CASSLQGGNSPLHF
-,TRBJ2-3,-,TRBV6-5,TGTGCCAGCAGTTACAGCCCGACTAGCACAGATACGCAGTATTTT,CASSYSPTSTDTQYF
-,TRBJ1-1,-,TRBV5-6,TGTGCCAGCAGCCCAACCCGGGGAGTAATGAACACTGAAGCTTTCTTT,CASSPTRGVMNTEAFF
-,TRBJ2-2,-,TRBV11-2,TGTGCCAGCAGCTTAGAGTACAGCCTTTTGAACACCGGGGAGCTGTTTTTT,CASSLEYSLLNTGELFF
TRBD1,TRBJ2-7,-,TRBV5-5,TGTGCCAGCAGCTTCATGGACAGGGGCTACGAGCAGTACTTC,CASSFMDRGYEQYF
TRBD2,TRBJ2-7,-,TRBV18,TGTGCCAGCCGTGTCCAGCGGGACTACGAGCAGTACTTC,CASRVQRDYEQYF
-,TRBJ1-2,-,TRBV7-2,TGTGCCAGCAACCCGGACTGGCTGCAGGCTGATGGCTACACCTTC,CASNPDWLQADGYTF
TRBD2,TRBJ2-1,-,TRBV11-1,TGTGCCAGCAGCTCTGGGCGGACTAGCGGAACTTCCTACAATGAGCAGTTCTTC,CASSSGRTSGTSYNEQFF
TRBD2,TRBJ2-1,once,TRBV9,TGTGCCAGCAGCACCCCCCGAGCGGGAGGGGGCAATGAGCAGTTCTTC,CASSTPRAGGGNEQFF
-,TRBJ2-7,-,TRBV5-1,TGCGCCAGCAGCTTACGGCTTGCCTACGAGCAGTACTTC,CASSLRLAYEQYF
-,TRBJ1-5,-,TRBV28,TGTGCCAGCAGTTTGTACGGTAGCAATCAGCCCCAGCATTTT,CASSLYGSNQPQHF
-,TRBJ2-5,-,TRBV5-1,TGCGCCAGCAGCTTGGGGAAAGAGACCCAGTACTTC,CASSLGKETQYF
-,TRBJ2-7,-,TRBV5-5,TGTGCCAGCAGCTTAAAGTCCTACGAGCAGTACTTC,CASSLKSYEQYF
TRBD1,TRBJ1-1,-,TRBV11-1,TGTGCCAGCGCAAGGGACAGTATAAACACTGAAGCTTTCTTT,CASARDSINTEAFF
TRBD2,TRBJ2-1,once,TRBV29-1,TGCAGCGTTGCGGCAATCCTATCTAGCGGGAGTTCACTTGAGCAGTTCTTC,CSVAAILSSGSSLEQFF
TRBD1,TRBJ1-3,once,TRBV27,TGTGCCAGGCCGCGACAGGGGCACCGAAACACCATATATTTT,CARPRQGHRNTIYF